The next 9 T cell receptor beta chains were all read from a single sample in a study of shared clonotypes between healthy human individuals. Generated by immunoSEQ multiplex PCR, the TCRdb table keeps only in-frame clones and is missing some. The data contain some 480,000 clones, 70% to 85% of them singletons. What was sequenced was PBMCs. The source is a woman aged 40 to 49 in good health. Some clones in this sample may be carry-over from other donors' samples.

Only a few counts were recorded for this clone. The chain carries TRBV11-3 and TRBJ2-1; 8 bases align to TRBD1. The CDR3 length is 14 residues. The germline CDR1 and CDR2 sequences are SGHNT and YENEEA. Trimming at V came to 3 bases and at J to 4 bases, leaving 2 bases not matched to a gene. The CDR3 sequence is CASSLGQVYNEQFF. In DNA form, the CDR3 reads TGTGCCAGCAGCTTGGGACAGGTATACAATGAGCAGTTCTTC.

V usage is TRBV5-1 and J usage is TRBJ1-1; 7 bases align to TRBD1. The CDR3 runs to 16 residues. In germline, CDR1 is SGHRS, CDR2 YFSETQ. With V trimmed by 1 base and J by 4 bases, 10 bases remained unmatched. The CDR3 DNA reads TGCGCCAGCAGCTTGAGTGGGAGAGGGGGCGGCACTGAAGCTTTCTTT. Translating it yields CASSLSGRGGGTEAFF.

The chain recombines TRBV29-1 with TRBJ2-3; D remains unclear. Trimming left V 4 bases short and J 2 bases short, with 13 bases between. CDR1 and CDR2 (germline): SQVTM, ANQGSEA. The CDR3 is made up of 14 amino acids. Here the CDR3 DNA reads TGCAGCGTTGGAAGGGTGCGTTTCACAGATACGCAGTATTTT. This translates into CSVGRVRFTDTQYF.

The chain joins TRBV25-1 to TRBJ2-7; D is unresolved. Per the germline V gene, CDR1 is MGHDK and CDR2 is SYGVNS. V was clipped by 1 base and J by 5 bases, with 6 bases between them. The CDR3 covers 12 residues. Written as DNA, the CDR3 is TGTGCCAGCAGTGAATCCTGGAACGAGCAGTACTTC. Translation: CASSESWNEQYF.

J is TRBJ2-7 and V is TRBV4-1; 9 bases match TRBD1. The CDR3 contains 16 residues. CDR1 is MGHRA and CDR2 is YSYEKL in the germline V gene. The V segment lost 3 bases and the J segment 4 bases; nucleotides outside the gene matches: 10. CDR3 region: CASSQYPGQGHYEQYF. In DNA form, the CDR3 reads TGCGCCAGCAGCCAGTACCCGGGACAGGGTCATTACGAGCAGTACTTC.

The chain is built from TRBV6-1 and TRBJ1-2; the D gene is possibly TRBD1 (5 bases). The V end was cut by 4 bases, the J end by 4 bases, with 10 bases between. Germline loops: CDR1 MNHNS, CDR2 SASEGT. The CDR3 is 13 residues long. CDR3 sequence reads: CASSAGLLYGYTF. The CDR3 DNA reads as TGTGCCAGCAGTGCGGGACTGCTCTATGGCTACACCTTC.

This clone was found a few times. The CDR3 sequence: CASSRVTGTGGHEQYF. The CDR3 nucleotides read TGTGCCAGCAGTCGTGTAACCGGGACAGGGGGGCACGAGCAGTACTTC. This rearrangement joins TRBV27 to TRBJ2-7; 11 positions match TRBD1. After removal of 5 bases from V and 5 bases from J, the junction contained 11 bases not matched to a gene. The CDR3 runs 16 residues. In germline, CDR1 is MNHEY, CDR2 SMNVEV (reference sequence).

CDR3 region: CASSRGGNTGELFF. The CDR3 nucleotides are TGCGCCAGCTCCCGGGGGGGGAACACCGGGGAGCTGTTTTTT. The V call is TRBV5-1, the J call TRBJ2-2, with TRBD2 matching 8 bases. The CDR3 contains 14 residues. V trimming: 7 bases; J trimming: 1 base; junction bases outside the gene matches: 3. Germline lookup yields CDR1 SGHRS and CDR2 YFSETQ.

This chain links TRBV5-6 with TRBJ2-7; D is unresolved. The CDR3 loop spans 13 amino acids. CDR1 SGHDT and CDR2 YYEEEE come from the germline V gene. The germline V and J ends were trimmed by 2 bases and 0 bases, with 6 bases remaining between them. Here the CDR3 DNA reads TGTGCCAGCAGCTTTAGTTACTCCTACGAGCAGTACTTC. It encodes CASSFSYSYEQYF. Full variable domain (outside the CDR3, taken from reference TRBV5-6 and TRBJ2-7): DAGVTQSPTHLIKTRGQQVTLRCSPKSGHDTVSWYQQALGQGPQFIFQYYEEEERQRGNFPDRFSGHQFPNYSSELNVNALLLGDSALYLCASSFSYSYEQYFGPGTRLTVT.